This TCR beta chain came from a study of CD8+ T cells in alopecia areata. At the level of the study: Dosing spanned 6 to 18 months on tofacitinib, then 6 months off drug.

The CDR3 totals 13 residues. Germline-derived CDR1 and CDR2 are SGHTA and FQGNSA. With 1 base removed from V and 4 bases from J, the gap between germline ends came to 7 bases. Sequencing used cDNA as its template, made by extracting RNA and reverse transcribing it. Some clones are missing from TCRdb's copy, which holds only in-frame ones; the method was immunoSEQ multiplex PCR. This table has fewer than 200,000 clones, approximately 59% appearing once. This clone has a single count. A much larger clone differs by one base, so this may be a read error. The sample was CD4+ T cells sorted from blood, taken at week 0. The TCR was taken from a human donor with alopecia areata. The chain has TRBV7-2 and TRBJ1-2; maybe TRBD1 (6 bases). This CDR3 reads CASSLGQVYGYTF. The CDR3 DNA is TGTGCCAGCAGCTTAGGACAGGTCTATGGCTACACCTTC.